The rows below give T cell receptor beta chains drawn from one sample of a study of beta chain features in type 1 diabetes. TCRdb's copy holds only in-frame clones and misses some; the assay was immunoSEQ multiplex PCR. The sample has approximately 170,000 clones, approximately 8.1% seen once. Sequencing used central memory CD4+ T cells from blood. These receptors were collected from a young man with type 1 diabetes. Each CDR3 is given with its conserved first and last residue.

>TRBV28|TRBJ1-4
CASSWRGVEKGATNEKLFF
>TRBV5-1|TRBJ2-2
CASSLQGTNTGELFF
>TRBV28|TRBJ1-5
CASSSGDKDSNQPQHF
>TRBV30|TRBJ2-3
CAWSRDTDTQYF
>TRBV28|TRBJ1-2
CASFRQTWNYGYTF
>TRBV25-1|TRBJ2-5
CASSGGLAGVETQYF
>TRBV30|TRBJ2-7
CAWSSSVPYEQYF
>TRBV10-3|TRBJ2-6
CAIRRENSGANVLTF
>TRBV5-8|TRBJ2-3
CASSFSGRTDTQYF
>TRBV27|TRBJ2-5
CASSDPGQAFGETQYF
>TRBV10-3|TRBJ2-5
CASTGTEGETQYF
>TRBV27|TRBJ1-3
CASSPRQPSGNTIYF
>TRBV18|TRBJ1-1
CASSPRTRVGYTEAFF
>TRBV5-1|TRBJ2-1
CASSFGPQGDEQFF
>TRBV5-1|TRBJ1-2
CASSLGLGIYGYTF
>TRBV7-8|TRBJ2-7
CASSSLYGASYEQYF
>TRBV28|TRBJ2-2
CASSLWETGELFF
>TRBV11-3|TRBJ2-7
CASSPSGQHYEQYF
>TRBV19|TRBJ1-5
CASSDGGTYQPQHF
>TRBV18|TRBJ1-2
CASSPRTGGEGGYTF
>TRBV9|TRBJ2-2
CASSPSPSFANTGELFF
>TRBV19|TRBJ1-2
CASEDRNYGYTF
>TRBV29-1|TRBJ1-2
CSVGARDRGNYGYTF
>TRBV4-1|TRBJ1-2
CASSQGTGAGYTF
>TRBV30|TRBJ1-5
CAWSVQDNQPQHF
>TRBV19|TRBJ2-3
CASSIRQRTDTQYF
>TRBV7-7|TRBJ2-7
CASSLVQGVHEQYF
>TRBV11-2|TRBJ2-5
CASSLGSAGGTQYF
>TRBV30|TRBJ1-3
CAWSVSSSGNTIYF
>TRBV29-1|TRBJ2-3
CSVGGTSGATDTQYF
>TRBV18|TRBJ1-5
CASSPPLGQAYQPQHF
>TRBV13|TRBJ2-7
CASSAGTLGSEQYF
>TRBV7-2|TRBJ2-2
CASRRGQGGTGELFF